Listed below are T cell receptor beta chains from one sample, sequenced in a study of blood T cell repertoires in COVID-19. TCRdb's copy holds only in-frame clones and misses some; the assay was immunoSEQ multiplex PCR. The table has roughly 250,000 clones, around 85% seen once. Material: peripheral blood. The receptor set was obtained from a human donor with COVID-19, enrolled during active disease. The donor label of this sample is uncertain. CDR3s include the opening cysteine and the closing phenylalanine or tryptophan. D genes are given only for firm matches. Not all rows give a size; the values are once, few, many and, for expanded clones, a class.

>TRBV30|TRBJ1-4|few|.
CAWSAQGMRFF
TGTGCCTGGAGTGCCCAGGGTATGAGGTTTTTT
>TRBV30|TRBJ2-1|.|TRBD1
CAWSPKEGAPYNEQFF
TGTGCCTGGAGTCCGAAAGAGGGGGCCCCCTACAATGAGCAGTTCTTC
>TRBV14|TRBJ2-2|.|TRBD1
CASSRLGQDHTGELFF
TGTGCCAGCAGCCGACTGGGACAGGACCACACCGGGGAGCTGTTTTTT
>TRBV30|TRBJ1-3|.|.
CAWSVSHDRYSGNTIYF
TGTGCCTGGAGTGTATCCCACGACAGATACTCTGGAAACACCATATATTTT
>TRBV5-4|TRBJ2-1|.|.
CASSHPFNEQFF
TGTGCCAGCAGCCATCCATTCAATGAGCAGTTCTTC
>TRBV24-1|TRBJ2-5|.|TRBD1
CATSDLKTGGRETQYF
TGTGCCACCAGTGATTTGAAGACAGGGGGCAGAGAGACCCAGTACTTC
>TRBV16|TRBJ2-1|.|TRBD2
CASSPRTSGYNEQFF
TGTGCCAGCAGCCCTCGGACTAGCGGATACAATGAGCAGTTCTTC
>TRBV7-2|TRBJ2-6|once|.
CASSPRSSGANVLTF
TGTGCCAGCAGCCCACGGAGCTCTGGGGCCAACGTCCTGACTTTC
>TRBV6-4|TRBJ2-1|.|TRBD2
CASSDERGPIAGGPNEQFF
TGTGCCAGCAGTGACGAACGCGGCCCCATAGCGGGAGGGCCAAATGAGCAGTTCTTC
>TRBV11-2|TRBJ2-6|.|.
CASSTGGRGGPGANVLTF
TGTGCCAGCAGCACTGGGGGCAGGGGAGGGCCTGGGGCCAACGTCCTGACTTTC
>TRBV20-1|TRBJ2-7|.|TRBD2
CSASYPGLAPYEQYF
TGCAGTGCTAGTTACCCCGGACTAGCTCCCTACGAGCAGTACTTC
>TRBV27|TRBJ2-5|.|TRBD2
CASSLSPGAGGETQYF
TGTGCCAGCAGTTTATCCCCGGGGGCGGGAGGAGAGACCCAGTACTTC
>TRBV18|TRBJ1-1|.|.
CASSPLQLNTEAFF
TGTGCCAGCTCACCCTTACAGTTGAACACTGAAGCTTTCTTT
>TRBV6-5|TRBJ2-7|.|TRBD1
CASSYSGTANYEQYF
TGTGCCAGCAGTTACTCTGGGACAGCAAACTACGAGCAGTACTTC
>TRBV30|TRBJ1-3|.|TRBD1
CAWTLGTGRNTIYF
TGTGCCTGGACGTTGGGGACAGGGAGAAACACCATATATTTT
>TRBV24-1|TRBJ1-2|.|TRBD1
CATSEPGQEITYGYTF
TGTGCCACCAGTGAACCGGGACAGGAGATTACTTATGGCTACACCTTC
>TRBV7-9|TRBJ1-1|.|.
CASSADTNTEAFF
TGTGCCAGCAGTGCCGACACGAACACTGAAGCTTTCTTT
>TRBV27|TRBJ1-1|.|TRBD1
CASSHHMTGGNTEAFF
TGTGCCAGCAGTCATCACATGACAGGGGGGAACACTGAAGCTTTCTTT
>TRBV18|TRBJ2-1|.|.
CASSPPPHYNEQFF
TGTGCCAGCTCACCACCGCCACATTACAATGAGCAGTTCTTC
>TRBV12-3/TRBV12-4|TRBJ2-7|.|.
CASSQTQSYEQYF
TGTGCCAGCAGCCAAACACAGTCCTACGAGCAGTACTTC
>TRBV7-3|TRBJ2-7|once|.
CASSQVRGNEQYF
TGTGCCAGCAGCCAAGTCAGGGGAAACGAGCAGTACTTC
>TRBV9|TRBJ2-3|once|TRBD2
CASSEGGPPDTQYF
TGTGCCAGCAGCGAGGGAGGGCCCCCAGATACGCAGTATTTT
>TRBV28|TRBJ2-7|once|.
CASKHPGHNYEQYF
TGTGCCAGCAAGCACCCGGGACATAACTACGAGCAGTACTTC
>TRBV11-3|TRBJ1-1|.|.
CASSFEGDTEAFF
TGTGCCAGCAGCTTTGAGGGGGACACTGAAGCTTTCTTT
>TRBV6-6|TRBJ1-1|.|TRBD1
CASARDRVFVNTEAFF
TGTGCCAGCGCCCGGGACAGGGTCTTTGTGAACACTGAAGCTTTCTTT
>TRBV5-1|TRBJ1-4|.|TRBD1
CASSFTTGPSTNEKLFF
TGCGCCAGCAGCTTTACGACAGGGCCGTCAACTAATGAAAAACTGTTTTTT
>TRBV5-6|TRBJ2-1|.|TRBD2
CASSFSGSGNEQFF
TGTGCCAGCAGCTTCAGCGGGAGCGGTAATGAGCAGTTCTTC
>TRBV11-2|TRBJ1-2|.|TRBD1
CASSHDRDRGYTF
TGTGCCAGCAGCCACGACAGGGATCGCGGCTACACCTTC
>TRBV19|TRBJ1-4|.|.
CASRLAGYGKATNEKLFF
TGTGCCAGTAGACTAGCAGGGTATGGAAAAGCAACTAATGAAAAACTGTTTTTT
>TRBV6-6|TRBJ2-3|.|.
CASGHTDTQYF
TGTGCTAGCGGACACACAGATACGCAGTATTTT
>TRBV6-1|TRBJ1-2|.|TRBD1
CASSDQPQGDRGNYGYTF
TGTGCCAGCAGTGATCAACCCCAGGGGGACAGGGGAAACTATGGCTACACCTTC
>TRBV10-3|TRBJ1-1|.|.
CAINPGSGTEAFF
TGTGCCATCAACCCAGGGTCGGGCACTGAAGCTTTCTTT
>TRBV5-1|TRBJ2-3|.|.
CASSLEQGDADTQYF
TGCGCCAGCAGCTTGGAACAGGGAGATGCAGATACGCAGTATTTT
>TRBV28|TRBJ1-6|few|.
CASTGTPKTLHF
TGTGCCAGCACCGGGACACCGAAGACCCTCCACTTT
>TRBV28|TRBJ1-5|.|TRBD1
CASSDRGTYSNQPQHF
TGTGCCAGCTCTGACAGGGGAACTTATAGCAATCAGCCCCAGCATTTT
>TRBV19|TRBJ2-3|.|.
CASQPALSSTDTQYF
TGTGCCAGCCAACCTGCCCTAAGTAGCACAGATACGCAGTATTTT
>TRBV19|TRBJ1-1|.|.
CASRPFYETEAFF
TGTGCCAGTAGGCCATTCTATGAAACTGAAGCTTTCTTT